This T cell receptor beta chain was recovered during a study of T cells in Graves' hyperthyroidism and ophthalmopathy. Template material for amplifying TCR beta CDR3 regions consisted of RNA transcripts. RT-PCR in the first round (using the HTBI primer set) targeted the TCR CDR3. In TCRdb, the multiplex PCR reads were re-called with MiXCR into one record per CDR3 protein. The table records approximately 370,000 distinct CDR3 sequences, approximately 18% of them present only once. The CDR3 loop spans 17 amino acids. The germline V gene has CDR1 SGHTA and CDR2 FQGNSA. V shed 5 bases and J shed 0 bases, with 17 bases lying between them. Whole-study results and caveats: Blood held most thyroid clonotypes expanded above 0.001 frequency.

Recently diagnosed hyperthyroidism of less than 2 months' duration affected patients aged 18 to 65. This clonotype appeared a few times. What it binds is not known. This chain uses TRBV7-2 with TRBJ1-3, with D unresolved. This receptor was obtained from a woman in her 30s with Graves' hyperthyroidism that later progressed to Graves' ophthalmopathy. The sequencing input was blood. The CDR3 DNA sequence: TGTGCCAGCAGCCCCTCACCGTACAGATACTCTGGAAACACCATATATTTT. The encoded protein is CASSPSPYRYSGNTIYF.